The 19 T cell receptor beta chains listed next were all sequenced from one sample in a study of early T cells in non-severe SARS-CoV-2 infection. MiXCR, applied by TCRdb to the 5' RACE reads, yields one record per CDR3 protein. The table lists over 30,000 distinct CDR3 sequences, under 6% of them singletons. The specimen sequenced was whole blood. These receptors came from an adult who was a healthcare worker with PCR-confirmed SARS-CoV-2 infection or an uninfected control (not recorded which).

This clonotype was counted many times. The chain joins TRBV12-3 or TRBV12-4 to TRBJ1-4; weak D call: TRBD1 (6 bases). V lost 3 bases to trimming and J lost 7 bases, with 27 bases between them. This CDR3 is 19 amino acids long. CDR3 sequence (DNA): TGTGCCAGCAGTTTCCGTCCGTACACCGGACAGCCGCTTGGTGAAAAACTGTTTTTT. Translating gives CASSFRPYTGQPLGEKLFF.

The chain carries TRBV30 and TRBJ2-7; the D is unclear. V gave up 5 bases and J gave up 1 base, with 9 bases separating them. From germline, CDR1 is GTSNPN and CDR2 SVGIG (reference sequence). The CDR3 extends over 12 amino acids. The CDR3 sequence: CAWGVSSYEQYF. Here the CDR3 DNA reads TGTGCCTGGGGGGTTTCTTCCTACGAGCAGTACTTC.

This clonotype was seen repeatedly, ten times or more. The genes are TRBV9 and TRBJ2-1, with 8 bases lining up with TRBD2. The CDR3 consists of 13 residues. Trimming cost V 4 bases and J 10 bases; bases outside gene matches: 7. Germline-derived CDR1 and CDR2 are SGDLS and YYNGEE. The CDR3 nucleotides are TGTGCCAGCAGCTTCGGACTAGCAGGGGAGCAGTTCTTC. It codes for CASSFGLAGEQFF.

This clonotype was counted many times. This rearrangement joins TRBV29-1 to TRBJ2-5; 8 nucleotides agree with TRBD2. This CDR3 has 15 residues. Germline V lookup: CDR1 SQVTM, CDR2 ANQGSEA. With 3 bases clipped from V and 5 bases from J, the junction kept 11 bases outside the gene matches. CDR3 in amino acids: CSVEKREIRVETQYF. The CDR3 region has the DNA TGCAGCGTTGAGAAGCGGGAGATTCGTGTGGAGACCCAGTACTTC. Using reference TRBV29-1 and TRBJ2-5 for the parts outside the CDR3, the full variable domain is SAVISQKPSRDICQRGTSLTIQCQVDSQVTMMFWYRQQPGQSLTLIATANQGSEATYESGFVIDKFPISRPNLTFSTLTVSNMSPEDSSIYLCSVEKREIRVETQYFGPGTRLLVL.

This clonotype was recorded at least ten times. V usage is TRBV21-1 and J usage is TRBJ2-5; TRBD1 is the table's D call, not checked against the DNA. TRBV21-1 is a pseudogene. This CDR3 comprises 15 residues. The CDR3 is CASSAGTGKCETQYF. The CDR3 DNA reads TGTGCCAGCAGCGCCGGGACAGGGAAGTGCGAGACCCAGTACTTC.

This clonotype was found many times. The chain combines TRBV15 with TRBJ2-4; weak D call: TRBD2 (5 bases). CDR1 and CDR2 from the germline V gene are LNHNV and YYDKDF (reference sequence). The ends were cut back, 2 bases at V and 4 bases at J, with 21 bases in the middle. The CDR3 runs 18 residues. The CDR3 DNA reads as TGTGCCACCAGCAGATCCATTCCCCCACTAGGAAGTAAAAACATTCAGTACTTC. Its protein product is CATSRSIPPLGSKNIQYF.

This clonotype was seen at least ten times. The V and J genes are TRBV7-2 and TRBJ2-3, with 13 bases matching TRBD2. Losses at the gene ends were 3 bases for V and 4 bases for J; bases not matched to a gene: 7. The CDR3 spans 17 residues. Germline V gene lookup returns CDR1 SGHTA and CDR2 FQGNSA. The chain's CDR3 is CASSFRTSGRAPDTQYF. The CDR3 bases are TGTGCCAGCAGCTTTCGCACTAGCGGGAGGGCCCCAGATACGCAGTATTTT.

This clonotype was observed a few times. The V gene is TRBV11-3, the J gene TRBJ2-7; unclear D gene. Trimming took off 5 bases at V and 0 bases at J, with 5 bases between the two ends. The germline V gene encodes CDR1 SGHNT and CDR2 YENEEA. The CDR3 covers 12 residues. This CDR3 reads CASSRSSYEQYV. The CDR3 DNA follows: TGTGCCAGCAGCCGGAGCTCCTACGAGCAGTACGTC.

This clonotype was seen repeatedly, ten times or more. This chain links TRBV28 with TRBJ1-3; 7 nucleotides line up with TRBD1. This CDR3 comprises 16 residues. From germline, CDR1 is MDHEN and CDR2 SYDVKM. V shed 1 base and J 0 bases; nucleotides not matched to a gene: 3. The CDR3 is CASSLSTGSSGNTIYF. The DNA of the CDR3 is TGTGCCAGCAGTTTATCGACAGGGAGCTCTGGAAACACCATATATTTT.

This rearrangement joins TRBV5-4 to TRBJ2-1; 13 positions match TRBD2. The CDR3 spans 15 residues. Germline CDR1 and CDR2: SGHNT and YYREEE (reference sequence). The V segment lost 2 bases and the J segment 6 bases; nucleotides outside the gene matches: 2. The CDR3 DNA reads TGTGCCAGCAGCTTCGGACTAGCGGGGGCCAATGAGCAGTTCTTC. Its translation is CASSFGLAGANEQFF.

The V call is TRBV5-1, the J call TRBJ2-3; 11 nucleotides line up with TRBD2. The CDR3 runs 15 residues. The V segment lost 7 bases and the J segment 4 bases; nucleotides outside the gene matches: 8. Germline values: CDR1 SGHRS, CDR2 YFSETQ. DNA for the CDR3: TGCGCCAGCGGTCTTAGCGGGAGGGCCCCAGATACGCAGTATTTT. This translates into CASGLSGRAPDTQYF.

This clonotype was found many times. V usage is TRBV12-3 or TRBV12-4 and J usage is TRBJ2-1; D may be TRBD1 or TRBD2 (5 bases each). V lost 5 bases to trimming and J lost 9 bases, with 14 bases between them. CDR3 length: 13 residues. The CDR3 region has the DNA TGTGCCAGCAGTCGCCGGGACCTAGGTGAGCAGTTCTTC. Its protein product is CASSRRDLGEQFF.

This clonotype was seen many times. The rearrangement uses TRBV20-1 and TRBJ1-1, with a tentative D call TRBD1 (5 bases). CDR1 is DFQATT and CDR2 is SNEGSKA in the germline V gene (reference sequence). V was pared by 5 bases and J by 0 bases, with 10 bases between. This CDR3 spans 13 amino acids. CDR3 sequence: CSAYDSVNTEAFF. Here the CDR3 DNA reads TGCAGTGCTTATGACAGTGTGAACACTGAAGCTTTCTTT.

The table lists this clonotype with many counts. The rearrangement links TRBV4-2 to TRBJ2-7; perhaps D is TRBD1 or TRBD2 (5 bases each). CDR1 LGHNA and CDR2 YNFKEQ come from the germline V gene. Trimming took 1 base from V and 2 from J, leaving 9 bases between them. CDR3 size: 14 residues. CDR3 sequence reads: CASSQGRGPYEQYF. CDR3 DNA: TGTGCCAGCAGCCAAGGACGGGGCCCCTACGAGCAGTACTTC.

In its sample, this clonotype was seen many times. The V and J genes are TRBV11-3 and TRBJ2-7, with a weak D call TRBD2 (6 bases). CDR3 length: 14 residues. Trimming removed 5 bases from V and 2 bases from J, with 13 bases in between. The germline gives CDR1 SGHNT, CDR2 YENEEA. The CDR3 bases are TGTGCCAGCAGCCCCGAGCGGGCGCCCTACGAGCAGTACTTC. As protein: CASSPERAPYEQYF.

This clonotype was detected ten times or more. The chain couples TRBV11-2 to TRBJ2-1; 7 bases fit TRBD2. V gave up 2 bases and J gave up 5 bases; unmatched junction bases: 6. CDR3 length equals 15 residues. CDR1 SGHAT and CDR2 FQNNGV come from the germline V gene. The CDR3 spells CASSLSSGTNNEQFF. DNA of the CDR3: TGTGCCAGCAGCTTATCCAGCGGGACTAACAATGAGCAGTTCTTC.

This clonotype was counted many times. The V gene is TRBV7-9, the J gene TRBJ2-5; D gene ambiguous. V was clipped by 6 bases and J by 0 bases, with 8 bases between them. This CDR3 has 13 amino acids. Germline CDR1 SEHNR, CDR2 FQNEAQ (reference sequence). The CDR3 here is CASSSRNQETQYF. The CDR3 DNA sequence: TGTGCCAGCAGTAGCAGGAACCAAGAGACCCAGTACTTC.

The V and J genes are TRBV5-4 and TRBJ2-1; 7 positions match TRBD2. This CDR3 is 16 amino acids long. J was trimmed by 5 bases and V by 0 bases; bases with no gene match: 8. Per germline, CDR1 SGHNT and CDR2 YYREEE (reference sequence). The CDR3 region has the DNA TGTGCCAGCAGCTTGGATTTTGTACTAGCGAACAATGAGCAGTTCTTC. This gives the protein CASSLDFVLANNEQFF.

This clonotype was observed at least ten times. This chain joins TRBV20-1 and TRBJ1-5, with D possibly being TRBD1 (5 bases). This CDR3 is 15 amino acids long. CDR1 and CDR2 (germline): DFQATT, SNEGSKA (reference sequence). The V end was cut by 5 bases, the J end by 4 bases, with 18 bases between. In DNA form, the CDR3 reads TGCAGTGCTGACAGCGGGACGGTGCTAAATCAGCCCCAGCATTTT. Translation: CSADSGTVLNQPQHF.